Here is one T cell receptor beta chain with its context. The CDR3 is made up of 15 amino acids. Deletions cut 4 bases from V and 8 bases from J, with 20 bases between. Germline V gene lookup returns CDR1 MNHEY and CDR2 SVGAGI. The data are from a study of cytomegalovirus exposure and HLA in healthy donors. Clones were read by immunoSEQ multiplex PCR, and TCRdb kept only the in-frame ones, dropping some. Among over 200,000 clones, 90% were seen once, and the ten largest hold roughly 0.4%. The sequence derives from a woman aged 18-29 years in good health and CMV-seronegative. Material for sequencing was PBMCs. The rearrangement links TRBV6-5 to TRBJ1-2; D possibly corresponds to TRBD1 (5 bases). CDR3 in amino acids: CASSFLLTAPGGYTF. The CDR3 nucleotides are TGTGCCAGCAGTTTCCTCCTGACAGCTCCAGGAGGCTACACCTTC.